This T cell receptor beta chain comes out of a study of regulatory T cells in long-lasting Graves disease. Overall study results and limits: Patients with persistent disease showed a bias toward TRBV28, TRBJ1-2 and TRBJ2-5. TCR diversity was lower in persistent than newly diagnosed Graves' disease.

Described time point: newly diagnosed GD, antithyroid drugs for less than 3 months. TCR sequences were obtained from RNA taken from PBMCs. Diagnosis followed American Thyroid Association guidelines for Graves' disease. Libraries of TCR beta came from iRepertoire HTBI primers plus Arm-PCR of CDR3 regions. MiXCR, run by TCRdb on the multiplex PCR reads, gives a single entry per CDR3 protein. The sample lists roughly 560,000 distinct CDR3 sequences, about 16% occurring once. Trimming pared 3 bases from V and 1 base from J, leaving 6 bases between. CDR3 length: 14 amino acids. The germline V gene has CDR1 WNHNN and CDR2 SYGVQD (reference sequence). As for this clonotype: Its antigen is as yet unknown.

These data also formed part of another study, on T cells in Graves' hyperthyroidism and ophthalmopathy. That paper states: Blood also contained most expanded thyroid clonotypes above 0.001.

The receptor was isolated from a woman aged 35 to 59 with Graves disease. The chain has TRBV10-1 and TRBJ2-2; no clear D gene. The sample in question was peripheral blood mononuclear cells (PBMCs), obtained at new diagnosis, from a patient treated with antithyroid drugs. CDR3 nucleotide sequence: TGCGCCAGCAGTGATAGGAAGAACACCGGGGAGCTGTTTTTT. Translating gives CASSDRKNTGELFF.